The T cell receptor beta chain described here comes from a study of regulatory T cells in long-lasting Graves disease. Described time point: newly diagnosed GD, antithyroid drugs for less than 3 months. PBMC RNA was the source of the TCR library. This clonotype turned up a few times. The antigen is unknown. Trimming pared 0 bases from V and 0 bases from J, leaving 15 bases between. The CDR3 consists of 17 residues. CDR1 is PRHDT and CDR2 is FYEKMQ in the germline V gene (reference sequence). CDR3 regions were amplified by Arm-PCR using iRepertoire HTBI primers to build TCR beta libraries. TCRdb redid the calling of the multiplex PCR reads with MiXCR, one entry per CDR3 protein. The table includes 550,000 to 600,000 distinct CDR3 sequences, 15% to 20% detected once. Study-wide results and limits: Persistent disease favored TRBV28, TRBJ1-2 and TRBJ2-5.

These sequences were also reported in another study, on T cells in Graves' hyperthyroidism and ophthalmopathy. As reported in that work: Carried out on the TCR CDR3, a first-round RT-PCR used the HTBI primer set.

The TCR sequence derives from a man aged 18 to 29 with Graves disease. The chain carries TRBV13 and TRBJ2-7, with D tentatively TRBD1 (6 bases). The starting material was peripheral blood mononuclear cells (PBMCs), obtained at new diagnosis, from a patient treated with antithyroid drugs. The CDR3 loop is CASSLGTGTLSSYEQYF. The CDR3, as DNA: TGTGCCAGCAGCTTAGGAACCGGGACACTTAGCTCCTACGAGCAGTACTTC.